This T cell receptor beta chain was obtained from a study of shared clonotypes between healthy human individuals. Whole-study findings and limits: Memory subsets generally showed lower estimated richness than naive subsets.

V lost 3 bases to trimming and J lost 4 bases, with 6 bases between them. Germline lookup yields CDR1 DFQATT and CDR2 SNEGSKA (reference sequence). CDR3 length: 11 residues. CD8 cells regarded as naive lacked CD45RO, were positively chosen for CCR7, and omitted terminally differentiated effector memory CD45RA+ cells. A word on this clone: Its antigen is undetermined. Other DNA variants within this sample encode the same CDR3.

Genomic DNA of every subset was divided equally among multiple immunoSEQ plates. Only in-frame clones appear in the TCRdb table, and some are missing; sequencing was by immunoSEQ multiplex PCR. The table records 800,000 to 950,000 clones, about 97% of them present only once. This chain links TRBV20-1 with TRBJ1-1; D uncertain. Source material: naive CD8+ T cells sorted from blood. The TCR sequence derives from a man under 40 in good health. CDR3 sequence: CSASRVTEAFF. The CDR3 nucleotides read TGCAGTGCTAGTAGGGTCACTGAAGCTTTCTTT.